This T cell receptor (beta chain) was obtained from a study of blood T cell repertoires in COVID-19. Study summary: Sources were T cells, B-cell-depleted T cells, or PBMCs; the material itself was cDNA or gDNA.

The data were produced by immunoSEQ multiplex PCR, yet TCRdb's version contains in-frame clones alone and is incomplete. Of approximately 310,000 clones in the sample, roughly 90% were seen once. Participants, about 18 to 90 years old, spanned around 26 US areas. Recovery among Cohort 3 donors was established by two negative PCRs, clearance, or symptom resolution. The TCR comes from a man between 60 and 75 years old who had recovered from COVID-19. The specimen sequenced was PBMCs or T cells enriched from blood (not recorded which).

The CDR3 DNA is TGCGCCAGCAGCTTCACTGCGGGACAGGGCTACAATGAGCAGTTCTTC. It encodes CASSFTAGQGYNEQFF. V is TRBV5-1 and J is TRBJ2-1; 9 nucleotides line up with TRBD1. This CDR3 is 16 amino acids long. Looked up from germline, CDR1 is SGHRS and CDR2 is YFSETQ. The trim removed 2 bases at V and 3 bases at J, leaving 6 bases unmatched.